This TCR beta chain came from a study of T cell repertoires in cytomegalovirus infection. Study context: It was the public TCR beta signatures that indicated both CMV infection and matching HLA type.

This CDR3 region has 15 residues. V shed 1 base, J shed 6 bases, and the junction held 5 bases outside the gene matches. Germline lookup yields CDR1 MGHRA and CDR2 YSYEKL. Study-wide results and limits: Ex vivo, HLA-C-restricted CMV-specific TCR beta clonotypes prevailed over the rest of the response. Cumulative frequency of public TCR beta families picked out carriers of CMV plus the relevant HLA.

A word on this clonotype: Antigen: not known.

TCRdb processed the reads anew with MiXCR; each CDR3 protein has one entry. This table holds 740,000 or so distinct CDR3 sequences, roughly 35% found once. Sequencing was performed on PBMCs. J is TRBJ1-2 and V is TRBV4-1; 10 bases map to TRBD1. The TCR was taken from a human donor in good health (CMV status not recorded). Some clones in this sample may be carry-over from other donors' samples. CDR3 in DNA: TGCGCCAGCAGCCAAGGCCCCGGGACAGGGGATGGCTACACCTTC. This codes for CASSQGPGTGDGYTF.